The sequence of this T cell receptor (beta chain) was determined in a study of vaccination effects on CD4 cells after COVID-19. The CDR3 consists of 15 residues. The V gene lost 3 bases and the J gene lost 7 bases, with 16 bases spanning the gap. The germline gives CDR1 GTSNPN, CDR2 SVGIG (reference sequence). After expansion with viral peptide pools in the ViraFEST assay, antigen-specific CD4+ T cells were sequenced. Having been cultured for about 10 days, the cells underwent CD4+ T cell isolation. Vaccinated participants had no history of SARS-CoV-2 infection and tested negative for nucleocapsid antibodies. Wells each received 2 million to 2.5 million PBMC, cultured with about 9.3 IU/ml IL-2 and 9.5 to 10 ug/ml peptides. Cells had half their medium changed to IL-2 medium on days 3 and 7. About this clone: What it binds is unknown.

The method was immunoSEQ multiplex PCR; TCRdb's version includes in-frame clones alone and lacks a portion of them. The sample consists of tens of thousands of clones, around 77% of them appearing once. The sample here was CD4+ T cells from PBMCs cultured with HCoV-NL63 spike peptides, taken before COVID-19 vaccination. This sequence was found in a human donor who received a COVID-19 vaccine. The chain couples TRBV30 to TRBJ1-6; no firm D call. Here the CDR3 reads CAWRPPPGWNSPLHF. CDR3 nucleotide sequence: TGTGCCTGGAGGCCACCGCCGGGGTGGAATTCACCCCTCCACTTT.